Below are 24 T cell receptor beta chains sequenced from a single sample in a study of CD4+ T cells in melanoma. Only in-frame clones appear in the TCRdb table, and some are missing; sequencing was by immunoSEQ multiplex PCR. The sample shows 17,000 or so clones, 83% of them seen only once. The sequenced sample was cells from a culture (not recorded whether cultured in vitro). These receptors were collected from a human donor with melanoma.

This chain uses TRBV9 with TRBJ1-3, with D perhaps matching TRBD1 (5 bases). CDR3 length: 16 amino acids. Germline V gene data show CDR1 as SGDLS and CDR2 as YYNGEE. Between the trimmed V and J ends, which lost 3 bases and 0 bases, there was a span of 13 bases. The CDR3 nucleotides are TGTGCCAGCAGCGCGCCGGAACAGGTCTCTGGAAACACCATATATTTT. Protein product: CASSAPEQVSGNTIYF.

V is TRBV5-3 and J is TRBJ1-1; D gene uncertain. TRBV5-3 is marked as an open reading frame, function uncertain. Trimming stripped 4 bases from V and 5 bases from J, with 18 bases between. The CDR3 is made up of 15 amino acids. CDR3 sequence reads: CARSPDVNGGTEAFF. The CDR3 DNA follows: TGTGCCAGAAGCCCGGATGTGAACGGTGGAACTGAAGCTTTCTTT.

The CDR3 sequence: CASSLHAYEQYF. In DNA form, the CDR3 reads TGTGCCAGCAGCTTACACGCCTACGAGCAGTACTTC. The rearrangement uses TRBV7-9 and TRBJ2-7; D is unclear. With 2 bases removed from V and 2 bases from J, the gap between germline ends came to 4 bases. Germline V gene lookup returns CDR1 SEHNR and CDR2 FQNEAQ (reference sequence). This CDR3 has 12 amino acids.

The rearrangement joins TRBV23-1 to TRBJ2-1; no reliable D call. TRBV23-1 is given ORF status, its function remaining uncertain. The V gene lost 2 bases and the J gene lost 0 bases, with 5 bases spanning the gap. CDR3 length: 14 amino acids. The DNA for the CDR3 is TGCGCCAGCAGTCAACCAGGCTCCTACAATGAGCAGTTCTTC. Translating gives CASSQPGSYNEQFF.

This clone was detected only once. CDR3 in amino acids: CASSFSGIILMSNEKLFF. CDR3 in DNA: TGTGCCAGCAGCTTCTCCGGAATCATCCTCATGTCTAATGAAAAACTGTTTTTT. The genes are TRBV12-1 and TRBJ1-4. TRBV12-1 is recorded as a pseudogene. The CDR3 spans 18 residues.

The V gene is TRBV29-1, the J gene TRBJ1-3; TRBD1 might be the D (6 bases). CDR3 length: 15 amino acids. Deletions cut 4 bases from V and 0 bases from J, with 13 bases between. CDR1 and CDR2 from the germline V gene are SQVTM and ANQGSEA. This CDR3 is CSVGGHSSSGNTIYF. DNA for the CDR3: TGCAGCGTTGGGGGACATTCGAGCTCTGGAAACACCATATATTTT. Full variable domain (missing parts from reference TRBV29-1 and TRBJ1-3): SAVISQKPSRDICQRGTSLTIQCQVDSQVTMMFWYRQQPGQSLTLIATANQGSEATYESGFVIDKFPISRPNLTFSTLTVSNMSPEDSSIYLCSVGGHSSSGNTIYFGEGSWLTVV.

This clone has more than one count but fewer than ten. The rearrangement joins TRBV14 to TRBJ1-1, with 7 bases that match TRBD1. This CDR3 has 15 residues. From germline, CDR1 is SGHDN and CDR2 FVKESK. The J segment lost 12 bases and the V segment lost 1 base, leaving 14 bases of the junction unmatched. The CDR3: CASSQALLRQGETFF. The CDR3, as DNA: TGTGCCAGCAGCCAAGCCCTACTTAGACAGGGCGAGACTTTCTTT.

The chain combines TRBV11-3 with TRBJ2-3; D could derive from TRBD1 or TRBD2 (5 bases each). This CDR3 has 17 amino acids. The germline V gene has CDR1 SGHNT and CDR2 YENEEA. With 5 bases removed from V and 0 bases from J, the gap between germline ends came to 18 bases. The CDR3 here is CASSPGSGPLSTDTQYF. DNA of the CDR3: TGTGCCAGCAGCCCAGGGTCGGGACCTTTGAGCACAGATACGCAGTATTTT.

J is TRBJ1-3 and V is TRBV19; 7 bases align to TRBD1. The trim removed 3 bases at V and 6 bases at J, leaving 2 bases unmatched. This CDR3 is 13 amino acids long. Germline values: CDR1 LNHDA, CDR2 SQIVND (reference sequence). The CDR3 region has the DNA TGTGCCAGTAGTATCGACAGGGAAAACACCATATATTTT. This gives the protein CASSIDRENTIYF.

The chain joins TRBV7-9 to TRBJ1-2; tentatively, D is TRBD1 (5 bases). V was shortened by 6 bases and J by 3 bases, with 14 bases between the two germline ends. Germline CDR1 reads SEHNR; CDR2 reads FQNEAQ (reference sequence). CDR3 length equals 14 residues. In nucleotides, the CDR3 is TGTGCCAGCAGTCTAGGGGAGTTTGACTATGGCTACACCTTC. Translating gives CASSLGEFDYGYTF.

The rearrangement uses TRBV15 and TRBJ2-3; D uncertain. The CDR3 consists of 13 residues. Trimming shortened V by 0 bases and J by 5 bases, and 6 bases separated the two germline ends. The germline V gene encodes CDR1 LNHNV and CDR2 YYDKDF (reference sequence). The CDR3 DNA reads TGTGCCACCAGCAGAGAGAGTCAAGATACGCAGTATTTT. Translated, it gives CATSRESQDTQYF.

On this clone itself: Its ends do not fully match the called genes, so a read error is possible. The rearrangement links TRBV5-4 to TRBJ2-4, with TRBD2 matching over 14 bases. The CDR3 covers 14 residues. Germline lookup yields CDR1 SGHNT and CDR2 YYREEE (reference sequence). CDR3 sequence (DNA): TGTGCCAGCAGCTTGGGACTAGCGGGGGGGCCCTGGCACTTC. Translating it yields CASSLGLAGGPWHF.

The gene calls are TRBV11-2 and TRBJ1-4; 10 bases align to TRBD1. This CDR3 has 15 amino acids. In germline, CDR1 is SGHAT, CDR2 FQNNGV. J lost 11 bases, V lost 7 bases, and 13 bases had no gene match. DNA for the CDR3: TGTGCCAGCACCTCAAGGACAGGGGGTATAATCAAACTGTTTTTT. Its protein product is CASTSRTGGIIKLFF. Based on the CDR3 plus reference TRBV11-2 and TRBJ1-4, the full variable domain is EAGVAQSPRYKIIEKRQSVAFWCNPISGHATLYWYQQILGQGPKLLIQFQNNGVVDDSQLPKDRFSAERLKGVDSTLKIQPAKLEDSAVYLCASTSRTGGIIKLFFGSGTQLSVL.

CDR3: CASSRGGLPHGSAEAFF. DNA for the CDR3: TGTGCCAGCAGTAGGGGAGGGTTGCCCCACGGGAGCGCTGAAGCTTTCTTT. This chain connects TRBV27 to TRBJ1-1; tentatively, D is TRBD1 (5 bases). Germline-derived CDR1 and CDR2 are MNHEY and SMNVEV (reference sequence). CDR3 size: 17 residues. The V end lost 5 bases, the J end lost 6 bases, and 25 bases lay between the germline ends.

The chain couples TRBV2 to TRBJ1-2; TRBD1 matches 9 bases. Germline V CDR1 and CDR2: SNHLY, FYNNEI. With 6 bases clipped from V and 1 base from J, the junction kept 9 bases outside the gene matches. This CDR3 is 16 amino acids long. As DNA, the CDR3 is TGTGCCAGCAGAGAGGGACAGGGAGCTATTAACTATGGCTACACCTTC. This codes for CASREGQGAINYGYTF.

CDR3 loop: CASSLSYRGADTQYF. The CDR3 DNA reads TGTGCCAGCAGCTTGTCTTACAGGGGAGCAGATACGCAGTATTTT. The chain is built from TRBV5-4 and TRBJ2-3; 7 nucleotides align to TRBD1. Germline V CDR1 and CDR2: SGHNT, YYREEE (reference sequence). Germline trimming cut 1 base from V and 4 bases from J; bases unmatched to any gene: 6. The CDR3 extends over 15 amino acids.

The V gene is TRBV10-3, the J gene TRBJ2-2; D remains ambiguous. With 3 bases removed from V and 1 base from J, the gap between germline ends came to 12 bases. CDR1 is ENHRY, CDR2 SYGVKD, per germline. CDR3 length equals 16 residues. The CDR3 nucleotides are TGTGCCATCAGTGATGGACCGGTGATGAACACCGGGGAGCTGTTTTTT. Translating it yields CAISDGPVMNTGELFF.

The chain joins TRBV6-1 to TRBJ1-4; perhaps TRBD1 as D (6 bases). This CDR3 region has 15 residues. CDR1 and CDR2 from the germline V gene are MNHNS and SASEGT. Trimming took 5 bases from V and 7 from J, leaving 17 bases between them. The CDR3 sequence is CASSTLGRGIEKLFF. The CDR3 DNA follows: TGTGCCAGCAGTACCCTTGGCAGGGGTATTGAAAAACTGTTTTTT.

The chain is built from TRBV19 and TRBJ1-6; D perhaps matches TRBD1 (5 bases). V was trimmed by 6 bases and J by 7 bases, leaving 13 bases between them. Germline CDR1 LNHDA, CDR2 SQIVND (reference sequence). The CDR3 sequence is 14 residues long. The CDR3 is CASRRGSGNSPLHF. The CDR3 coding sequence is TGTGCCAGTAGGAGGGGCAGCGGGAATTCACCCCTCCACTTT.

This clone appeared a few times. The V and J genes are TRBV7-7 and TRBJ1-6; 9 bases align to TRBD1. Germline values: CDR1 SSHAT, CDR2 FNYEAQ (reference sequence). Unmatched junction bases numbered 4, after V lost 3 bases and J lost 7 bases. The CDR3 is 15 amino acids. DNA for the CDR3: TGTGCCAGCAGCTTGGCGGGACAGGGCAATTCACCCCTCCACTTT. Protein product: CASSLAGQGNSPLHF. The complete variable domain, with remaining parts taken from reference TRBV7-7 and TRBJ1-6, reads GAGVSQSPRYKVTKRGQDVTLRCDPISSHATLYWYQQALGQGPEFLTYFNYEAQPDKSGLPSDRFSAERPEGSISTLTIQRTEQRDSAMYRCASSLAGQGNSPLHFGNGTRLTVT.

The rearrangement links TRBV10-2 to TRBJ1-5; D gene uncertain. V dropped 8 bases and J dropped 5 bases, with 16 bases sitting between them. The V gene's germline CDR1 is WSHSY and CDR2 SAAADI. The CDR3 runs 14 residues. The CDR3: CASSDQFLDQPQHF. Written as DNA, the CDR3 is TGCGCCAGCTCCGACCAGTTTCTGGATCAGCCCCAGCATTTT.

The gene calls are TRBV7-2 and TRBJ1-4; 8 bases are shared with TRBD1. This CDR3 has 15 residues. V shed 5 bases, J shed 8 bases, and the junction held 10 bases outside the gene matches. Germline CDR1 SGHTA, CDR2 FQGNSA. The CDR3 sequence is CASSRGTGPWEKLFF. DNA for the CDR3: TGTGCCAGCAGCCGCGGGACAGGACCATGGGAAAAACTGTTTTTT.

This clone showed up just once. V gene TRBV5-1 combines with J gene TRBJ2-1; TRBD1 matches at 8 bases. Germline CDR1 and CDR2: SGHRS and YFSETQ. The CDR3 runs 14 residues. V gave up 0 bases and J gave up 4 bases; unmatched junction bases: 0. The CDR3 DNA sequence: TGCGCCAGCAGCTTGGGGGACAGGTACAATGAGCAGTTCTTC. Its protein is CASSLGDRYNEQFF. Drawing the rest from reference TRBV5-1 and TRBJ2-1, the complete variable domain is KAGVTQTPRYLIKTRGQQVTLSCSPISGHRSVSWYQQTPGQGLQFLFEYFSETQRNKGNFPGRFSGRQFSNSRSEMNVSTLELGDSALYLCASSLGDRYNEQFFGPGTRLTVL.

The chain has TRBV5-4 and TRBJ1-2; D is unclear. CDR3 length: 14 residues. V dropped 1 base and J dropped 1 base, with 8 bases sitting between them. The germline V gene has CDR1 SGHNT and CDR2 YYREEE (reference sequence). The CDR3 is CASSLRGFNYGYTF. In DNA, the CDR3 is TGTGCCAGCAGCTTGCGGGGTTTTAACTATGGCTACACCTTC.